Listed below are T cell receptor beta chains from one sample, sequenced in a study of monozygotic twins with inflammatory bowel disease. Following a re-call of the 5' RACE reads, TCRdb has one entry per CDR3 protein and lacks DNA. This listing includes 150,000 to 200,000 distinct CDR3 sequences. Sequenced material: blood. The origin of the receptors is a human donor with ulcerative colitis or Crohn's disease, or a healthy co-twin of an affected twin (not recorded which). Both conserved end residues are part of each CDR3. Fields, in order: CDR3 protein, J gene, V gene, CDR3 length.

CDR3 protein: CASSVLDRGSGLYTF
J gene: TRBJ1-2
V gene: TRBV9
CDR3 length: 15

CDR3 protein: CASSLAGAGAGTEAFF
J gene: TRBJ1-1
V gene: TRBV5-4
CDR3 length: 16

CDR3 protein: CASSQEEGFNEKLFF
J gene: TRBJ1-4
V gene: TRBV4-3
CDR3 length: 15

CDR3 protein: CASSFNTGELFF
J gene: TRBJ2-2
V gene: TRBV19
CDR3 length: 12

CDR3 protein: CASSLGVDTDTQYF
J gene: TRBJ2-3
V gene: TRBV7-2
CDR3 length: 14

CDR3 protein: CASSRLAGATIEQFF
J gene: TRBJ2-1
V gene: TRBV19
CDR3 length: 15

CDR3 protein: CSAEGISGIENEQFF
J gene: TRBJ2-1
V gene: TRBV20-1
CDR3 length: 15

CDR3 protein: CASSQLVSSSYEQYF
J gene: TRBJ2-7
V gene: TRBV7-6
CDR3 length: 15

CDR3 protein: CASSYSLDYDEQFF
J gene: TRBJ2-1
V gene: TRBV6-2/TRBV6-3
CDR3 length: 14

CDR3 protein: CAWSVKGVQGSNQPQHF
J gene: TRBJ1-5
V gene: TRBV30
CDR3 length: 17

CDR3 protein: CASSPRGQGGTGELFF
J gene: TRBJ2-2
V gene: TRBV5-5
CDR3 length: 16

CDR3 protein: CASSNNRVGYEQYF
J gene: TRBJ2-7
V gene: TRBV7-2
CDR3 length: 14

CDR3 protein: CASSQGLAGQETQYF
J gene: TRBJ2-5
V gene: TRBV7-3
CDR3 length: 15

CDR3 protein: CASSLEAAGGPYNEQFF
J gene: TRBJ2-1
V gene: TRBV11-2
CDR3 length: 17

CDR3 protein: CALGQGGSGANVLTF
J gene: TRBJ2-6
V gene: TRBV30
CDR3 length: 15

CDR3 protein: CASSPSYTRTTYEQYF
J gene: TRBJ2-7
V gene: TRBV6-1
CDR3 length: 16

CDR3 protein: CASSLASGSPNEQFF
J gene: TRBJ2-1
V gene: TRBV7-2
CDR3 length: 15

CDR3 protein: CASSLDRGESYEQYF
J gene: TRBJ2-7
V gene: TRBV11-2
CDR3 length: 15

CDR3 protein: CSAVREETQYF
J gene: TRBJ2-5
V gene: TRBV20-1
CDR3 length: 11

CDR3 protein: CASSLRGTNNEQFF
J gene: TRBJ2-1
V gene: TRBV27
CDR3 length: 14

CDR3 protein: CASSTNGGLNTEAFF
J gene: TRBJ1-1
V gene: TRBV5-1
CDR3 length: 15

CDR3 protein: CAITDGLTEQYF
J gene: TRBJ2-7
V gene: TRBV10-3
CDR3 length: 12

CDR3 protein: CASSLTPPDDRGKQPQHF
J gene: TRBJ1-5
V gene: TRBV11-1
CDR3 length: 18